The TCR beta chain under discussion was sequenced for a study of T cell repertoires in cytomegalovirus infection. Study details: The study used recently identified HLA-C-restricted and well-studied HLA-B-restricted CMV epitopes.

General study findings and limits: In two of eight donors, the top clonotype was HLA-C-restricted CMV-specific.

Details on this clonotype: The target antigen is unknown. Sequence at one end of the junction differs from germline and may be a read error.

TCRdb re-called the reads with MiXCR, one entry per CDR3 protein. The data contain roughly 990,000 distinct CDR3 sequences, 31% of them singletons. Germline V lookup: CDR1 SGHVS, CDR2 FNYEAQ. The CDR3 length is 16 residues. This specimen was cultured CD8+ T cells from PBMCs, taken from culture after CMV antigen stimulation. The receptor was isolated from a human donor in good health (CMV status not recorded). Some clones in this sample may be carry-over from other donors' samples. The chain is built from TRBV7-6 and TRBJ2-1; TRBD2 matches 11 bases. DNA of the CDR3: TGTACCAGCAGCGCCCGATTAGCGGGGGGGGGGAATGAGCAGTTCTTC. Translated, it gives CTSSARLAGGGNEQFF.